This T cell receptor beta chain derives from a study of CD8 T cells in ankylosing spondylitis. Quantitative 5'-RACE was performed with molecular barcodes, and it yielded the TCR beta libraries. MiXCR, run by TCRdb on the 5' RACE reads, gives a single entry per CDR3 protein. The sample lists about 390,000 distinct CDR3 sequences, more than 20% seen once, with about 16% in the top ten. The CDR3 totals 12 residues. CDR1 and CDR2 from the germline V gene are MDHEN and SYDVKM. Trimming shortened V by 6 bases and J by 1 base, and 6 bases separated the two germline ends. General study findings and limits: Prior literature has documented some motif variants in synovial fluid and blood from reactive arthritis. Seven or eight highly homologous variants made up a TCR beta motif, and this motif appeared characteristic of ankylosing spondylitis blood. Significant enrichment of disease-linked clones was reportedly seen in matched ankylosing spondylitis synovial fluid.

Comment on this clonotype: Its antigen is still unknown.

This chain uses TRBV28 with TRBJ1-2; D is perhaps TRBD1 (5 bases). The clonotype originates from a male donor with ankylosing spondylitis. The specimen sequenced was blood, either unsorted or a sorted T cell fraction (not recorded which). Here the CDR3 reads CASRDNNYGYTF. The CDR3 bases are TGTGCCAGCAGGGACAATAACTATGGCTACACCTTC.